The text below deals with one T cell receptor beta chain. The antigen remains unidentified. The data were taken from a study of neurological immune-mediated disorders. General study points: Across subjects, no CDR3 amino acid sequence appeared in expanded clones of more than one subject, a finding that suggested private repertoires in all groups. Multiple sclerosis, the disease with the least TCR clonal expansion, fell below healthy controls, whereas HTLV-1-associated myelopathy showed the most.

Time point meaning: technical triplicate 2. Unsorted libraries were prepared from 2 million PBMCs held at -80 C. cDNA was made by 5'RACE with 10-nucleotide random UMIs. One entry per CDR3 protein, called by TCRdb with MiXCR from the 5' RACE reads. Of about 59,000 distinct CDR3 sequences in the sample, around 24% were seen once. The clonotype was recovered from a man aged 55 to 70 with HTLV-1-associated myelopathy (HAM/TSP). Input material: PBMCs.

The chain's CDR3 is CSARTGRWTEAFF. DNA of the CDR3: TGCAGTGCCCGGACAGGGCGGTGGACTGAAGCTTTCTTT. The V gene is TRBV20-1, the J gene TRBJ1-1; 8 nucleotides align to TRBD1. V gave up 6 bases and J gave up 5 bases; unmatched junction bases: 8. This CDR3 has 13 residues. Germline CDR1 and CDR2: DFQATT and SNEGSKA (reference sequence).